The T cell receptor beta chain under discussion was sequenced for a study of OX40 agonist ivuxolimab in advanced cancers. Study context: The dose-escalation cohort had hepatocellular carcinoma, melanoma, renal cell or head and neck cancer. Checkpoint inhibitors had been given previously to around 38% of patients. Age averaged about 66 years (range about 23 to 85), and just over 80% were male.

Method: immunoSEQ multiplex PCR; TCRdb's copy keeps in-frame clones and lacks some. This table has fewer than 50,000 clones, 80% to 85% appearing once. As to this clone: Antigen specificity is unknown.

General study points: In the 0.1 to 3.0 mg/kg range, CD4+ and CD8+ blood T cells had expanded clonally by week 6.

CDR3 length equals 17 residues. The V segment lost 1 base and the J segment 4 bases; nucleotides outside the gene matches: 10. Germline loops: CDR1 SEHNR, CDR2 FQNEAQ (reference sequence). This clonotype was obtained from an adult with an advanced solid tumor such as melanoma, head and neck, liver or kidney cancer. This rearrangement joins TRBV7-9 to TRBJ2-4, with 7 nucleotides matching TRBD1. The sequencing here drew on CD4+ or CD8+ T cells sorted from blood, taken in a trial of the OX40 agonist ivuxolimab. Here the CDR3 reads CASSLGEIGQDKNIQYF. DNA for the CDR3: TGTGCCAGCAGCTTAGGAGAGATAGGACAGGATAAAAACATTCAGTACTTC. Supplemented by reference TRBV7-9 and TRBJ2-4, the full variable domain reads DTGVSQNPRHKITKRGQNVTFRCDPISEHNRLYWYRQTLGQGPEFLTYFQNEAQLEKSRLLSDRFSAERPKGSFSTLEIQRTEQGDSAMYLCASSLGEIGQDKNIQYFGAGTRLSVL.